The clone carrying this T cell receptor (beta chain) was picked up a small number of times. This entry belongs to a study of blood T cell repertoires in COVID-19. Study-level information: The United States, Italy and Spain were the sources of the acute and convalescent COVID-19 samples. T cells, B-cell-depleted T cells, or PBMCs provided the cDNA or gDNA that served as material.

V was trimmed by 3 bases and J by 8 bases, leaving 11 bases between them. The CDR3 runs 14 residues. Germline CDR1 SGHTA, CDR2 FQGTGA. In the original workflow: Amplification of reference gene primers was used by the study to estimate nucleated cell counts. Assay used: immunoSEQ multiplex PCR; TCRdb lists only in-frame clones, some missing. V, J and clone size reflect that table, while D and trimming were determined from the DNA. The table shows under 100,000 clones, with 80% occurring only once. What was sequenced was peripheral blood. This receptor was identified in a woman between 35 and 50 years old with active or convalescent COVID-19. The chain carries TRBV7-3 and TRBJ1-6; D is ambiguous. The CDR3 region is CASSLNGVDSPLHF. CDR3 in DNA: TGTGCCAGCAGCTTGAACGGGGTTGATTCACCCCTCCACTTT.